The TCR beta chain under discussion was sequenced for a study of control samples from healthy donors and cancer patients (dated by TCRdb to about 2020). Regarding this clone: What this receptor recognizes is not known. No clone much larger than this one lies a single base away; base qualities are absent.

The CDR3 goes from the cysteine to the phenylalanine over 18 residues. Solely the CDR3 DNA is kept, with 54 bases framed from the first base. Looking up the germline V gene yields CDR1 KGHSH and CDR2 LQKENI. Unmatched junction bases come to 12, with V trimmed by 6 bases and J by 0 bases. Receptors were amplified or captured by the immunoSEQ multiplex PCR assay. As stored in TCRdb, this immuneACCESS dataset retains in-frame rearrangements with V and J assigned. A fraction of the clones does not appear; measured against another copy, unresolved V genes explain less than half of the discrepancy, and the remainder lacks a known reason. This sample holds 55,000 to 85,000 clones; more than 70% were observed only once. The leading ten clones occupy 2% to 2.5% of the sample.

The chain was built from TRBV18 and TRBJ2-3; the central 10 bases match TRBD2. The origin of this receptor is a woman in her 50s with head and neck cancer. The material sequenced was PBMCs. The nucleotides read TGTGCCAGCTCCCGAGAGCGGGGGGGACCTACTAGCACAGATACGCAGTATTTT. Its product reads: CASSRERGGPTSTDTQYF.